This TCR beta chain was sequenced in a study of blood T cell repertoires in COVID-19. Looking at the study overall: Samples representing acute and convalescent COVID-19 were sourced from the United States, Italy and Spain.

Per the study methods: Amplified reference gene primers provided the basis for estimating nucleated cell counts. Sequencing was performed with immunoSEQ multiplex PCR; in TCRdb, only in-frame clones are kept and a portion is missing. The D gene and trimming were derived from the DNA, and the V and J assignments and clone size from that table. The profile shows some 220,000 clones, 70% to 90% of them singletons. Sequencing used PBMCs or T cells enriched from blood (not recorded which). This TCR was recovered from a woman in her forties or fifties in a cohort exposed to, infected with or recovered from COVID-19 (not recorded which).

CDR3 DNA: TGTGCCAGCAGGGGGGGACAGAGATACGAGCAGTACTTC. It specifies CASRGGQRYEQYF. V and J are TRBV6-5 and TRBJ2-7; D possibly corresponds to TRBD1 (7 bases). Trimming removed 6 bases from V and 4 bases from J, with 13 bases in between. This CDR3 is 13 amino acids long. Germline V gives CDR1 MNHEY, CDR2 SVGAGI.